The subject of this entry is one T cell receptor beta chain. Its antigen is not yet known. No base qualities exist here, and no much larger clone lies one base off it. At diagnosis, peripheral blood, uninvolved tumor-adjacent lung and tumor were collected and stored as a combination of fresh-frozen and FFPE material. For TCR repertoire profiling, blood samples were analyzed as peripheral blood mononuclear cells. The junction shows trimming of 6 bases on V and 1 base on J, plus 9 bases between the germline ends. The germline V gene gives CDR1 as SNHLY and CDR2 as FYNNEI. The CDR3 spans 13 residues, from the cysteine through the phenylalanine. Just the 39-base CDR3 DNA is kept, in frame starting at base 1. The data stem from a study of T cells in localized non-small cell lung cancer (dated by TCRdb to about 2020). Concerning the study at large: Comparing tumors with uninvolved tumor-adjacent lungs, the study looked at the T cell repertoires of 200 to 250 patients with early-stage NSCLC. The mean age of the NSCLC patients was 50 to 85 years, with about 130 men and approximately 100 women. The cohort was made up of fewer than 250 treatment-naive NSCLC patients whose localized lung tumors had been resected. General study outcomes and caveats: Uninvolved tumor-adjacent lung showed the highest T cell clonality, higher than tumor, which suggests more focused antigenic responses in the adjacent lung. Longer overall survival was associated with higher blood T cell density, whereas shorter survival was associated with higher adjacent-lung clonality. Since the design was exploratory, TCR variables were selected using unadjusted p-values with no false-discovery rate correction. Because multi-region sequencing of the tumors was not done, intratumor heterogeneity could not be ruled out. A median of roughly 60 of the top 100 tumor clones were detected in paired uninvolved adjacent lung, and 28 of these tumor clones were also found among the top 100 clones of the paired uninvolved adjacent lung.

The immunoSEQ Assay was used to sequence TCR beta CDR3 regions from DNA. The authors' analysis ran thus. T cell density was computed as TCR beta template counts normalized to usable DNA estimated by amplifying housekeeping genes. The preseqR package was used to estimate richness by extrapolating to 400,000 templates for PBMC samples and to 120,000 templates for tissue samples. Clonality was defined as one minus Pielou's evenness. Tissue-enriched TCRs were identified by differential abundance testing using productive amino-acid clonotypes, minimum total count 5 and alpha 0.1. The Jaccard Index and the Morisita Overlap Index were used to measure repertoire overlap between compartments. GLIPH grouped TCR beta CDR3s together with public tetramer-defined viral CDR3s, and a viral motif had to include at least three viral sequences and also show V-gene enrichment. Sourced from immuneACCESS, this table was stored by TCRdb with only in-frame sequences that have V and J called. A share of the clones is absent; for the studies checked, an unresolved V gene accounts for under half, and the remainder has no known explanation. Clone size and the V and J calls come from that table; the DNA yielded D and trimming. Across this sample there are around 83,000 clones, with about 91% seen only once. The ten largest clonotypes hold 15% of the sample.

The material was peripheral blood, obtained before any cancer treatment. The chain joins TRBV2 to TRBJ1-2; D gene: possibly TRBD1, on 6 matching bases. The receptor was derived from a man aged 35-69 years with stage I squamous cell lung carcinoma. The DNA reads TGTGCCAGCAGCGGACAGCGTAACTATGGCTACACCTTC. This encodes CASSGQRNYGYTF.